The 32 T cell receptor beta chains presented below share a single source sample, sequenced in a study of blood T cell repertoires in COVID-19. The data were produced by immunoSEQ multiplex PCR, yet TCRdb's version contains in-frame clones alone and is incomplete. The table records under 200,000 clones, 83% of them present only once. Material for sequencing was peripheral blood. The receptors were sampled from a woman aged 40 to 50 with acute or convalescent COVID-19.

The chain's CDR3 is CASSRKGKQTGELFF. CDR3 in DNA: TGTGCCAGCAGCCGTAAGGGGAAACAAACCGGGGAGCTGTTTTTT. V usage is TRBV6-5 and J usage is TRBJ2-2, with D possibly TRBD1 on 5 matching bases. The CDR3 has 15 amino acids. V lost 6 bases to trimming and J lost 5 bases, with 16 bases between them. Germline V gives CDR1 MNHEY, CDR2 SVGAGI.

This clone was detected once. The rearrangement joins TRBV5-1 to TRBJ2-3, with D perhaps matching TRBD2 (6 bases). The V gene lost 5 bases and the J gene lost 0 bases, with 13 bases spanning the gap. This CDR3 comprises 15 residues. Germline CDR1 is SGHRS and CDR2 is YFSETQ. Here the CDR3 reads CASSPPSGSTDTQYF. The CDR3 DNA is TGCGCCAGCAGTCCGCCCAGCGGGAGCACAGATACGCAGTATTTT.

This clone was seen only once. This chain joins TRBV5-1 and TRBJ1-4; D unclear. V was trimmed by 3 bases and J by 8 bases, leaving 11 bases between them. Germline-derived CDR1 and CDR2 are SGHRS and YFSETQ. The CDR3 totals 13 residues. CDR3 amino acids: CASSWEPGEKLFF. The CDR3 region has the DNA TGCGCCAGCAGCTGGGAACCGGGAGAAAAACTGTTTTTT.

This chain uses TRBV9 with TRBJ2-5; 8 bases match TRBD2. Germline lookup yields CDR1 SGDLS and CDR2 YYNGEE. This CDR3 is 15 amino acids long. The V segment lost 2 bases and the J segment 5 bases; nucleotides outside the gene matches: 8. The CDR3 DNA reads TGTGCCAGCAGCGTTGGGACTAGGCTTGCGGAGACCCAGTACTTC. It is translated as CASSVGTRLAETQYF.

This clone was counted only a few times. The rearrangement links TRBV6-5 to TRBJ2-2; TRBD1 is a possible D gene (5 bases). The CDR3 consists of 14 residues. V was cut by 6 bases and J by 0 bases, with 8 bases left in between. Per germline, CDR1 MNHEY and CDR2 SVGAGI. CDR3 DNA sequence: TGTGCCAGCAGGATAGGGGCGAACACCGGGGAGCTGTTTTTT. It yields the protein CASRIGANTGELFF.

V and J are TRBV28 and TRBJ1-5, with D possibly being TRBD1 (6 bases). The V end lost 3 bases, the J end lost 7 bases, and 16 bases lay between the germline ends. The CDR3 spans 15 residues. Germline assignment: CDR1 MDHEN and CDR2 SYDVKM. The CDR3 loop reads CASSLGRGFRQPQHF. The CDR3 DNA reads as TGTGCCAGCAGTTTGGGCAGGGGATTTAGGCAGCCCCAGCATTTT. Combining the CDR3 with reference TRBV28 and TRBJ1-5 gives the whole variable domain DVKVTQSSRYLVKRTGEKVFLECVQDMDHENMFWYRQDPGLGLRLIYFSYDVKMKEKGDIPEGYSVSREKKERFSLILESASTNQTSMYLCASSLGRGFRQPQHFGDGTRLSIL.

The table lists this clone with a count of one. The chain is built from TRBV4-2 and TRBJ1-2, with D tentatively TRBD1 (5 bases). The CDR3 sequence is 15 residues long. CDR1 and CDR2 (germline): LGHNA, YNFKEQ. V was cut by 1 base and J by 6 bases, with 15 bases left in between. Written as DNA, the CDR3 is TGTGCCAGCAGCCAAGGGAAGGGGCTATTGGATGGCTACACCTTC. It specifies CASSQGKGLLDGYTF.

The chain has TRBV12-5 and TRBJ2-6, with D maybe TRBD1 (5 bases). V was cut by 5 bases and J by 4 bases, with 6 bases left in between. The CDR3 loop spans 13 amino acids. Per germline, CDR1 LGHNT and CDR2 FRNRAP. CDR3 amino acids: CASGTGGANVLTF. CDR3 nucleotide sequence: TGTGCTAGTGGTACAGGAGGGGCCAACGTCCTGACTTTC.

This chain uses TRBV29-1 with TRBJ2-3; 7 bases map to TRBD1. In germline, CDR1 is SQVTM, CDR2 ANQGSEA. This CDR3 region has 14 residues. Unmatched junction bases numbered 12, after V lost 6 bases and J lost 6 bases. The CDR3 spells CSVKSGTVGDTQYF. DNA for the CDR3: TGCAGCGTCAAGTCCGGGACAGTGGGGGATACGCAGTATTTT.

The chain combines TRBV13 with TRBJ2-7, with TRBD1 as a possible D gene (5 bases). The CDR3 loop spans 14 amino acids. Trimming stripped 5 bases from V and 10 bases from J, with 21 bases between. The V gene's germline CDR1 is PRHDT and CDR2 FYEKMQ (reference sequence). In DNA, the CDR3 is TGTGCCAGCAGCGTCAGAAGACAGATACGAGGACAGTACTTC. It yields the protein CASSVRRQIRGQYF.

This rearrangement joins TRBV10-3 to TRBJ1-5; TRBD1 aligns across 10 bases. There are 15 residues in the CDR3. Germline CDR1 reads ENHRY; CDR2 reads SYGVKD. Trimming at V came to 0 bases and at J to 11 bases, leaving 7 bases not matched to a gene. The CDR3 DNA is TGTGCCATCAGTGAGTCTAGGACAGGGGGATCGTCCCAGCATTTT. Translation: CAISESRTGGSSQHF.

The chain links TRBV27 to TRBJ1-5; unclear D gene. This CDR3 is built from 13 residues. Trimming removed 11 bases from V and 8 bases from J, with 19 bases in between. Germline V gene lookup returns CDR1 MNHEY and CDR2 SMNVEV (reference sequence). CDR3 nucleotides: TGTGCCTACTCTGCGGGGTGTAGGAAGCCCCAGCATTTT. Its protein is CAYSAGCRKPQHF.

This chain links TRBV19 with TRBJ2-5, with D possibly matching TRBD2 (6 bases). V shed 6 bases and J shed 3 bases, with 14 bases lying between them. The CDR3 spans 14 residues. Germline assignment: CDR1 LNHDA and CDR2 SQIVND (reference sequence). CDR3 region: CASRSMGGKETQYF. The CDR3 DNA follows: TGTGCCAGTAGATCAATGGGAGGCAAAGAGACCCAGTACTTC.

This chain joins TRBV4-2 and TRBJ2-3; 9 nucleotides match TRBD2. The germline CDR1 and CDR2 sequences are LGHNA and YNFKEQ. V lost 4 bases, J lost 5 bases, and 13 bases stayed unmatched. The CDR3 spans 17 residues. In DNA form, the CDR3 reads TGTGCCAGCAGCCGAATGCGGGGGGGAACTGAGAAAGATACGCAGTATTTT. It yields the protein CASSRMRGGTEKDTQYF.

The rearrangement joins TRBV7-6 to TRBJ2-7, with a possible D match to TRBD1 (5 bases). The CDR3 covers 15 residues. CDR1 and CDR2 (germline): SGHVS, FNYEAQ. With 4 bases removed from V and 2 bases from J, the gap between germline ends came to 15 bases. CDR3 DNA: TGTGCCAGCAGCTCCACAGGAAAAGGGACCTACGAGCAGTACTTC. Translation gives CASSSTGKGTYEQYF. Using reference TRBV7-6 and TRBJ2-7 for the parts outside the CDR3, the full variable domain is GAGVSQSPRYKVTKRGQDVALRCDPISGHVSLYWYRQALGQGPEFLTYFNYEAQQDKSGLPNDRFSAERPEGSISTLTIQRTEQRDSAMYRCASSSTGKGTYEQYFGPGTRLTVT.

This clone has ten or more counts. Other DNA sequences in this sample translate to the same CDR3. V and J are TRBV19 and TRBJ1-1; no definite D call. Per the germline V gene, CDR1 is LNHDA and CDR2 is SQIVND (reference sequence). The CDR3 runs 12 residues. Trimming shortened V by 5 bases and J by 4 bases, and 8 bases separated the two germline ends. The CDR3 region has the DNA TGTGCCAGTAGTCCCCTCGGCACTGAAGCTTTCTTT. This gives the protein CASSPLGTEAFF.

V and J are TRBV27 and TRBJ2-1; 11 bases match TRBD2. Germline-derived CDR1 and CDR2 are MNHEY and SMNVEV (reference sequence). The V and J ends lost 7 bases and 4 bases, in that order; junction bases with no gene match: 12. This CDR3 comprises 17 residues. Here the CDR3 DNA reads TGTGCCAGCACCCCGGTGATCGGGACTAGCGGTTACAATGAGCAGTTCTTC. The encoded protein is CASTPVIGTSGYNEQFF.

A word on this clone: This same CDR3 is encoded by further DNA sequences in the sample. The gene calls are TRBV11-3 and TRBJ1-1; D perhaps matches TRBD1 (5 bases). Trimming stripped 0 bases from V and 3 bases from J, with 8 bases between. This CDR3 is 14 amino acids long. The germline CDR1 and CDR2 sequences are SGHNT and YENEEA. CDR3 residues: CASSLEGGDTEAFF. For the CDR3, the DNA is TGTGCCAGCAGCTTAGAGGGGGGTGACACTGAAGCTTTCTTT.

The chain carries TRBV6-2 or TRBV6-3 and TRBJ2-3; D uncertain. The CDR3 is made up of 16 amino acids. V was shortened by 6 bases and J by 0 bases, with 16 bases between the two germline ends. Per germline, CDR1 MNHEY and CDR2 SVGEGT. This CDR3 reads CASSTRLATSTDTQYF. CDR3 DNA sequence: TGTGCCAGCAGCACAAGACTGGCGACTAGCACAGATACGCAGTATTTT.

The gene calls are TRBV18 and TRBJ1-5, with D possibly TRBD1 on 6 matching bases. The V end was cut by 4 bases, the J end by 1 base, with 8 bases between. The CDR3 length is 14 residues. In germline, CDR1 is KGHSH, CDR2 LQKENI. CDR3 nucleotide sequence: TGTGCCAGCTCACTCGGACAGAGCAATCAGCCCCAGCATTTT. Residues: CASSLGQSNQPQHF.

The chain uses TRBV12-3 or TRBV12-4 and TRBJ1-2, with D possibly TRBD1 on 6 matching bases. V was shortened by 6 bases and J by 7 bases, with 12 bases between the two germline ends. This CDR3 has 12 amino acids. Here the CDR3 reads CASRPGDGGYTF. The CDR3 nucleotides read TGTGCCAGCAGGCCAGGGGACGGTGGCTACACCTTC.

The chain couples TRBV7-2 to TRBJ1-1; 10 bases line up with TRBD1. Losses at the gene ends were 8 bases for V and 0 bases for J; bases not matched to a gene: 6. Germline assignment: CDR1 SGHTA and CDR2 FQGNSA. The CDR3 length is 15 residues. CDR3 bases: TGTGCCAGCCGGACAGGGGGGGCCATGAACACTGAAGCTTTCTTT. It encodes CASRTGGAMNTEAFF.

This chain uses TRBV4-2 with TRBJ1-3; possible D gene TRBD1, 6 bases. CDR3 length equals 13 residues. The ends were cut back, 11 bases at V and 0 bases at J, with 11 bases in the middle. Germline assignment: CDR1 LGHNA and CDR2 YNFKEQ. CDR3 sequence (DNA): TGTGCCTCAGGGGTGAGCTCTGGAAACACCATATATTTT. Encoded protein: CASGVSSGNTIYF.

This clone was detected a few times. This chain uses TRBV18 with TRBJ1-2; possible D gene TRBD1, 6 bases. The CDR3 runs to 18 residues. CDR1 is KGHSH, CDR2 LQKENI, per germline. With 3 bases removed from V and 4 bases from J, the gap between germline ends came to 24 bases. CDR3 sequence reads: CASSPGTGFQVTIYGYTF. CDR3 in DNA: TGTGCCAGCTCACCTGGAACAGGGTTTCAAGTAACGATCTATGGCTACACCTTC.

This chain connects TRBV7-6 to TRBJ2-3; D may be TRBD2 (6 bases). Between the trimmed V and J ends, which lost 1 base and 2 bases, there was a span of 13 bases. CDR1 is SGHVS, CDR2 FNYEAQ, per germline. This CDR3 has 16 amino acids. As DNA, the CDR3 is TGTGCCAGCAGCTTAGGGTATGGCGGGACCACAGATACGCAGTATTTT. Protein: CASSLGYGGTTDTQYF.

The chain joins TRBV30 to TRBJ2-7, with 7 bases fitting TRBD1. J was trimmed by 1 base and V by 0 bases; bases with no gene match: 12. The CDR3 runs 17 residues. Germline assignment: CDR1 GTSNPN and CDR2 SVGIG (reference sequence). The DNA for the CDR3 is TGTGCCTGGAGTGTGGCCCGGACAGGTAGAGGATCCTACGAGCAGTACTTC. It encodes CAWSVARTGRGSYEQYF.

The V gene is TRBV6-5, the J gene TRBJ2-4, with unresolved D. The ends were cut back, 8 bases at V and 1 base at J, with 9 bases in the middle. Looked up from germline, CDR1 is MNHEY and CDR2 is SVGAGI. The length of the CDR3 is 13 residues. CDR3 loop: CASAVQAKNIQYF. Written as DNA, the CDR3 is TGTGCCAGCGCAGTCCAGGCCAAAAACATTCAGTACTTC.

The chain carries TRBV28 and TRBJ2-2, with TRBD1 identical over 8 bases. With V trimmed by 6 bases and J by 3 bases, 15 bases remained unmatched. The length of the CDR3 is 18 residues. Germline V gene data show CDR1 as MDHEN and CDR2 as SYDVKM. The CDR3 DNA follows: TGTGCCAGCAGCCACCCCCCGTGGACAGGGCTAGACACCGGGGAGCTGTTTTTT. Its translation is CASSHPPWTGLDTGELFF.

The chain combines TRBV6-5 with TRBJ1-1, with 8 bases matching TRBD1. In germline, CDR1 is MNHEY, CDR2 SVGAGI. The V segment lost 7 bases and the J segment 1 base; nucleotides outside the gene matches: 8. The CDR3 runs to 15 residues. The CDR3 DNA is TGTGCCAGCACCGCAACCGGGACAGGGAACACTGAAGCTTTCTTT. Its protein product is CASTATGTGNTEAFF.

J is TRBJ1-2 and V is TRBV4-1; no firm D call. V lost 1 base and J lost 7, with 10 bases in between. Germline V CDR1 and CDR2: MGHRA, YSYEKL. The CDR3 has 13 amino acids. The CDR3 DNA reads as TGCGCCAGCAGCCAAGTGGCGGGGATTGGCTACACCTTC. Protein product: CASSQVAGIGYTF.

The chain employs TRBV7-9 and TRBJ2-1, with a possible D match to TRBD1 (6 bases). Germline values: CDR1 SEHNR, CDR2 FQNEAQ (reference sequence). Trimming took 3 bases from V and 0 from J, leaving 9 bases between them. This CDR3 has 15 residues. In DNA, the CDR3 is TGTGCCAGCAGCTTCGGACAGCTCTCCTACAATGAGCAGTTCTTC. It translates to CASSFGQLSYNEQFF.

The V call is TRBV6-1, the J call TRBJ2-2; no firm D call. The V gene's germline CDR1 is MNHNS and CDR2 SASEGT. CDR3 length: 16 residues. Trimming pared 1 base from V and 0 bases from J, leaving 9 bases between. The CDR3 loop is CASSEDSCANTGELFF. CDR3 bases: TGTGCCAGCAGTGAAGACTCCTGCGCGAACACCGGGGAGCTGTTTTTT.